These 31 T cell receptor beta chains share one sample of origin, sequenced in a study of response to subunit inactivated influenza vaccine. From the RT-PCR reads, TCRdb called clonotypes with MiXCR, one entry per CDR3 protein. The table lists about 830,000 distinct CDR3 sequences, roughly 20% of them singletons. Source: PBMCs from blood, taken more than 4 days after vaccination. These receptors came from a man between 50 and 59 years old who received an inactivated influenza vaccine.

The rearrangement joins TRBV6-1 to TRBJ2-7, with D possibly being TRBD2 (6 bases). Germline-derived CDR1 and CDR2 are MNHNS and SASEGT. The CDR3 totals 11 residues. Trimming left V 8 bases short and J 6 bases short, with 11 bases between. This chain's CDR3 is CASAAGSEQYF. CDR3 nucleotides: TGTGCCAGCGCGGCGGGAAGCGAGCAGTACTTC.

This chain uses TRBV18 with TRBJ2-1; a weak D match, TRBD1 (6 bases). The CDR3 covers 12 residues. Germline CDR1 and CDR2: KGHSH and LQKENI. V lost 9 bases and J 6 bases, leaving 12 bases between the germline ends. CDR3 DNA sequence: TGTGCCAGTGATACAGGGTCCAATGAGCAGTTCTTC. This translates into CASDTGSNEQFF.

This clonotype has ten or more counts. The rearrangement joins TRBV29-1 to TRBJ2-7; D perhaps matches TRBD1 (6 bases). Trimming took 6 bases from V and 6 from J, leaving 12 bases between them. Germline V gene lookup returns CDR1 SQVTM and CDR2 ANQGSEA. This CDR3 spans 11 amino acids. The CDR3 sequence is CSVRSRGEQYF. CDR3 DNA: TGCAGCGTCCGGAGCAGGGGCGAGCAGTACTTC.

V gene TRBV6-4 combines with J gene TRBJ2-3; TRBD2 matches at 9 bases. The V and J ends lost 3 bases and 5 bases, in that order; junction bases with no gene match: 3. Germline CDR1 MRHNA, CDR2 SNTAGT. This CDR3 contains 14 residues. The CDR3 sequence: CASSEGGRGDTQYF. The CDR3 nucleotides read TGTGCCAGCAGTGAAGGCGGGAGGGGAGATACGCAGTATTTT.

CDR3 sequence reads: CASSLSGGDRGETQYF. CDR3 nucleotide sequence: TGTGCCAGCAGTTTAAGCGGTGGGGACAGGGGTGAGACCCAGTACTTC. This sequence joins TRBV12-3 or TRBV12-4 and TRBJ2-5, with TRBD1 matching over 10 bases. CDR3 size: 16 residues. Unmatched junction bases numbered 8, after V lost 2 bases and J lost 5 bases.

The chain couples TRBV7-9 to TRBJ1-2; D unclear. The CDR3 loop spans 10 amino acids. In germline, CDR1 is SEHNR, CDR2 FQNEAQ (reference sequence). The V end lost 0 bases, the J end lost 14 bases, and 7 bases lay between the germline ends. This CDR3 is CASSLAPLTF. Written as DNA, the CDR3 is TGTGCCAGCAGCTTAGCGCCTTTGACCTTC. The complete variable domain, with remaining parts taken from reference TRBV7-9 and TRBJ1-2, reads DTGVSQNPRHKITKRGQNVTFRCDPISEHNRLYWYRQTLGQGPEFLTYFQNEAQLEKSRLLSDRFSAERPKGSFSTLEIQRTEQGDSAMYLCASSLAPLTFGSGTRLTVV.

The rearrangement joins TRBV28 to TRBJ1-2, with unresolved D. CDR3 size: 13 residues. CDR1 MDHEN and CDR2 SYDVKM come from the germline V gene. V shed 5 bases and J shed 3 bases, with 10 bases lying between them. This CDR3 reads CASSLDGHYGYTF. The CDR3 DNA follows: TGTGCCAGCAGTCTGGACGGACACTATGGCTACACCTTC.

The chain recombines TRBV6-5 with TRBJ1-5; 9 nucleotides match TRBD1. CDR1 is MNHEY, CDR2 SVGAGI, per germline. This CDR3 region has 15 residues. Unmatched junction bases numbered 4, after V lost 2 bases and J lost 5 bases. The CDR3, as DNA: TGTGCCAGCAGTTACCCTACAGGGGGCCATCAGCCCCAGCATTTT. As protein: CASSYPTGGHQPQHF.

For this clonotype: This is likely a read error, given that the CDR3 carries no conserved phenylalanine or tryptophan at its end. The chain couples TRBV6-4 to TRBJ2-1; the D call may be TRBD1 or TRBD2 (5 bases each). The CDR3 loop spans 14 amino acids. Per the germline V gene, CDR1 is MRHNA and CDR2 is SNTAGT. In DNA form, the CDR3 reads TGTGCCAGTAGTGAGAGGGGACCCTACAATGAGCAGTTCCTC. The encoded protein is CASSERGPYNEQFL.

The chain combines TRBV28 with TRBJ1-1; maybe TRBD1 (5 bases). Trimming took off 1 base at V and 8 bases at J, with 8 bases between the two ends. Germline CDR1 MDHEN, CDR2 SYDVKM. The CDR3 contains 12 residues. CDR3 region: CASSLSRGEAFF. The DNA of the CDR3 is TGTGCCAGCAGTTTATCCCGGGGGGAAGCTTTCTTT. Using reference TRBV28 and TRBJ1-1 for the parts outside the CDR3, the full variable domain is DVKVTQSSRYLVKRTGEKVFLECVQDMDHENMFWYRQDPGLGLRLIYFSYDVKMKEKGDIPEGYSVSREKKERFSLILESASTNQTSMYLCASSLSRGEAFFGQGTRLTVV.

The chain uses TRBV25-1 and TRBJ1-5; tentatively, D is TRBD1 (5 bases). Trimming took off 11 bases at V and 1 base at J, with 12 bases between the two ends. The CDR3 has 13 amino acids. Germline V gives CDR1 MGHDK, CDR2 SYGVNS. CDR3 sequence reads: CAQTWDSNQPQHF. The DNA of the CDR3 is TGTGCCCAAACCTGGGACAGCAATCAGCCCCAGCATTTT.

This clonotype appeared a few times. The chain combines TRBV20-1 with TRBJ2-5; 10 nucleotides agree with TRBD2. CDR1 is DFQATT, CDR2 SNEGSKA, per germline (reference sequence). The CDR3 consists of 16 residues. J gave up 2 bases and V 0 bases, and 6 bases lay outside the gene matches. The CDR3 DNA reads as TGCAGTGCTAGAGATTCAAAGCGGGGGGGACAAGAGACCCAGTACTTC. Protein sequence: CSARDSKRGGQETQYF.

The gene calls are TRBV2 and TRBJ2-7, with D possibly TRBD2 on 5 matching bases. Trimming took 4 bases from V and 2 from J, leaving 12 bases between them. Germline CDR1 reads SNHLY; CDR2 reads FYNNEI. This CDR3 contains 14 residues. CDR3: CASSVEVGAYEQYF. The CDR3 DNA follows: TGTGCCAGCAGTGTCGAGGTCGGGGCCTACGAGCAGTACTTC.

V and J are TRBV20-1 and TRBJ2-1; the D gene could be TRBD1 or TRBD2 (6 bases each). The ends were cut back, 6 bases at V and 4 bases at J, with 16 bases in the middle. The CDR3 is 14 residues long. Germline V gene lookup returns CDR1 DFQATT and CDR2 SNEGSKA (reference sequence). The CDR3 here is CSAELGGAYNEQFF. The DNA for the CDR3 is TGCAGTGCCGAATTGGGGGGCGCGTACAATGAGCAGTTCTTC.

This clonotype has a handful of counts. For the CDR3, the DNA is TGTGCCATCACGGGGACAGGGGAAGGCTACACCTTC. It codes for CAITGTGEGYTF. The rearrangement uses TRBV10-3 and TRBJ1-2, with 10 bases matching TRBD1. From germline, CDR1 is ENHRY and CDR2 SYGVKD. Losses at the gene ends were 7 bases for V and 8 bases for J; bases not matched to a gene: 4. This CDR3 spans 12 amino acids.

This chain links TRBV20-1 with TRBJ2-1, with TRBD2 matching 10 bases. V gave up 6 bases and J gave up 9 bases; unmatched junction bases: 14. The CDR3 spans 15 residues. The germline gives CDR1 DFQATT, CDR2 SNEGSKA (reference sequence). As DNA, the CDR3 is TGCAGTGCACGACTAGCGGGCCGATCTCTCGGTGAGCAGTTCTTC. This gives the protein CSARLAGRSLGEQFF.

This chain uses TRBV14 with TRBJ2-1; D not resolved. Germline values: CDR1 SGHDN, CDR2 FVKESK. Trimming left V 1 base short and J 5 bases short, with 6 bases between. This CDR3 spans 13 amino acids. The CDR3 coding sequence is TGTGCCAGCAGCCAAGTTTGGAACAATGAGCAGTTCTTC. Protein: CASSQVWNNEQFF.

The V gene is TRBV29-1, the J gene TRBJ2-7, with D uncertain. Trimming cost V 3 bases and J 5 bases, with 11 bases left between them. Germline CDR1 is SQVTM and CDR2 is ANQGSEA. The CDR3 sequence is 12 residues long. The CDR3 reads CSVDSGTHEQYF. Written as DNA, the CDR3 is TGCAGCGTTGATTCTGGTACTCACGAGCAGTACTTC.

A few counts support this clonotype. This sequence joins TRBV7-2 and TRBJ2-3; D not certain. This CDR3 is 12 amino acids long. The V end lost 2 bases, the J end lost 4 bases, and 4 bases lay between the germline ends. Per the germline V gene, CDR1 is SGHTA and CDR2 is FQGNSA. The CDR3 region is CASSLYADTQYF. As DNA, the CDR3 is TGTGCCAGCAGCTTATATGCAGATACGCAGTATTTT.

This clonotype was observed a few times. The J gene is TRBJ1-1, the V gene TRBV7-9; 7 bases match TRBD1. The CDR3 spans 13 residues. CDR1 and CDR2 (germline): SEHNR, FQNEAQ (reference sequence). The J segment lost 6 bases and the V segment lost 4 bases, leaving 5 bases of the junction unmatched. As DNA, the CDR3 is TGTGCCAGCAGCTGGACAGGAATCCCTGAAGCTTTCTTT. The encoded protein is CASSWTGIPEAFF.

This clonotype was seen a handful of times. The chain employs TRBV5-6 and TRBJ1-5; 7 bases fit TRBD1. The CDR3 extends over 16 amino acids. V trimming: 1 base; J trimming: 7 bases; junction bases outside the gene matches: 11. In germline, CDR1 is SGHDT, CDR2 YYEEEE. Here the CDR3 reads CASSLRGDSPFQPQHF. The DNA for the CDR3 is TGTGCCAGCAGCTTGAGGGGGGACAGCCCTTTCCAGCCCCAGCATTTT. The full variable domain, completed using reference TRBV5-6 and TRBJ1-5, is DAGVTQSPTHLIKTRGQQVTLRCSPKSGHDTVSWYQQALGQGPQFIFQYYEEEERQRGNFPDRFSGHQFPNYSSELNVNALLLGDSALYLCASSLRGDSPFQPQHFGDGTRLSIL.

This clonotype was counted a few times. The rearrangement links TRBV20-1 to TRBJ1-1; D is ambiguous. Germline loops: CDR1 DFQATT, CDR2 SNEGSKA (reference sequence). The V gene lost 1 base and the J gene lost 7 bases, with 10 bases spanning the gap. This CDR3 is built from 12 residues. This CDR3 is CSARAPSDEAFF. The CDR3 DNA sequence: TGCAGTGCTAGAGCCCCCTCCGATGAAGCTTTCTTT.

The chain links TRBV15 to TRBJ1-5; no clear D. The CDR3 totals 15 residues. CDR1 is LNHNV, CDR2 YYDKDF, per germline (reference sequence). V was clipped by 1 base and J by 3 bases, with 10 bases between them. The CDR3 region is CATSRAPGPNQPQHF. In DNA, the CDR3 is TGTGCCACCAGCAGAGCCCCAGGTCCCAATCAGCCCCAGCATTTT.

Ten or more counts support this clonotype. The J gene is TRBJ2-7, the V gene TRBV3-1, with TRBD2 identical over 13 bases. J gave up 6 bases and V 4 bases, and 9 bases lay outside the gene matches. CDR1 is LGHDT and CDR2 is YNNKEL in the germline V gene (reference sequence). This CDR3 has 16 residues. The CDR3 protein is CASSPGGGLAGVEQYF. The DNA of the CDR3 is TGTGCCAGCAGCCCCGGAGGAGGACTAGCGGGAGTCGAGCAGTACTTC.

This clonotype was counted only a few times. CDR3 amino acids: CSASFLNLLAGEFTQYF. The CDR3 DNA reads as TGCAGTGCTAGTTTTCTGAACCTACTAGCGGGAGAATTTACGCAGTATTTT. The chain combines TRBV20-1 with TRBJ2-3; 11 nucleotides agree with TRBD2. CDR3 size: 17 residues. Trimming at V came to 3 bases and at J to 8 bases, leaving 16 bases not matched to a gene. Germline assignment: CDR1 DFQATT and CDR2 SNEGSKA (reference sequence).

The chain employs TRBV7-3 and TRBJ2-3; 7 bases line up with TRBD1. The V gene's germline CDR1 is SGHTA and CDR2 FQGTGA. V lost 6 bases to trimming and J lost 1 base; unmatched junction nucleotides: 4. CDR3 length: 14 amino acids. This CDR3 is CASSQTGRTDTQYF. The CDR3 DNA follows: TGTGCCAGCAGTCAGACAGGGCGCACAGATACGCAGTATTTT.

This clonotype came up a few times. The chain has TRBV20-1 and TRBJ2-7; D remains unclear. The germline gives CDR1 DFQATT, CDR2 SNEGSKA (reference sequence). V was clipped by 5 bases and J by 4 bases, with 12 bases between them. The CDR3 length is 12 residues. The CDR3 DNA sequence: TGCAGTGCTGGCAGGTTATCTTACGAGCAGTACTTC. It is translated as CSAGRLSYEQYF.

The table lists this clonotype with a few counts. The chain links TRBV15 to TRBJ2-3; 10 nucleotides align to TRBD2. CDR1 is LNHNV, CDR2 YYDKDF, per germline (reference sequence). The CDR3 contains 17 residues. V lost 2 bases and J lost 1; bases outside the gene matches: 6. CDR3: CATSRSPGTSGTDTQYF. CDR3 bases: TGTGCCACCAGCAGATCGCCCGGGACTAGCGGCACAGATACGCAGTATTTT.

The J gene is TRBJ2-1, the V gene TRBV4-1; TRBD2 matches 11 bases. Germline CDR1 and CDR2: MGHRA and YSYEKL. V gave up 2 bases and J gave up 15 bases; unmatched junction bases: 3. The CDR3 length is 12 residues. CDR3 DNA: TGCGCCAGCAGCCAAACTAGCGGGAGCCGGTTCTTC. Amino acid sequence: CASSQTSGSRFF.

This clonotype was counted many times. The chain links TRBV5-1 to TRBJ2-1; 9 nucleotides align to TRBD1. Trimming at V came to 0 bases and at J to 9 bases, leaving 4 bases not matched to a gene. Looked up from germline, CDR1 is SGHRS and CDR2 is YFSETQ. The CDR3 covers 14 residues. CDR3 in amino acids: CASSLEGTGLEQFF. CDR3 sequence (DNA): TGCGCCAGCAGCTTGGAAGGGACAGGGCTTGAGCAGTTCTTC.

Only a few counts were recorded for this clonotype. In DNA form, the CDR3 reads TGCGCCAGCAGCTTTCCTTTGGGACAGGGAGTTGGCATCGAAGCCACAGATACGCAGTATTTT. Its translation: CASSFPLGQGVGIEATDTQYF. This chain connects TRBV5-1 to TRBJ2-3, with 9 positions matching TRBD1. CDR1 and CDR2 (germline): SGHRS, YFSETQ. V dropped 2 bases and J dropped 2; count of bases not matched to a gene: 21. The CDR3 consists of 21 residues. Supplemented by reference TRBV5-1 and TRBJ2-3, the full variable domain reads KAGVTQTPRYLIKTRGQQVTLSCSPISGHRSVSWYQQTPGQGLQFLFEYFSETQRNKGNFPGRFSGRQFSNSRSEMNVSTLELGDSALYLCASSFPLGQGVGIEATDTQYFGPGTRLTVL.